These 30 T cell receptor beta chains were all obtained from the same sample, sequenced in a study of T cells after yellow fever vaccination. TCRdb redid the calling of the 5' RACE reads with MiXCR, one entry per CDR3 protein. The data hold about 150,000 distinct CDR3 sequences, with approximately 6.6% observed a single time. The starting material was CD4+ T cells sorted from PBMCs, obtained 10 days after the yellow fever booster vaccination. Receptor source: a man between 25 and 39 years old who received the YFV17D yellow fever vaccine.

This clonotype came up many times. The gene calls are TRBV5-1 and TRBJ2-1; TRBD2 is a possible D gene (6 bases). The CDR3 runs 12 residues. V lost 3 bases to trimming and J lost 12 bases, with 13 bases between them. Germline loops: CDR1 SGHRS, CDR2 YFSETQ. CDR3: CASSSGLFGQFF. The CDR3 DNA reads TGCGCCAGCAGCTCGGGACTTTTTGGGCAGTTCTTC.

This clonotype showed up many times. The chain has TRBV6-2 or TRBV6-3 and TRBJ1-1; weak D call: TRBD1 (6 bases). The CDR3 consists of 14 residues. Germline CDR1 reads MNHEY; CDR2 reads SVGEGT. V lost 2 bases and J 1 base, leaving 8 bases between the germline ends. CDR3 nucleotide sequence: TGTGCCAGCAGTTACGCAGGGGAGAACACTGAAGCTTTCTTT. This gives the protein CASSYAGENTEAFF.

Many counts were recorded for this clonotype. The rearrangement uses TRBV12-5 and TRBJ2-7, with D uncertain. V was cut by 6 bases and J by 2 bases, with 20 bases left in between. Germline V gene data show CDR1 as LGHNT and CDR2 as FRNRAP. CDR3 length: 16 amino acids. The CDR3 sequence: CASGKTPRNLTYEQYF. CDR3 DNA: TGTGCTAGTGGAAAAACGCCCAGGAACCTCACCTACGAGCAGTACTTC. The full variable domain, rest sourced from reference TRBV12-5 and TRBJ2-7, is DARVTQTPRHKVTEMGQEVTMRCQPILGHNTVFWYRQTMMQGLELLAYFRNRAPLDDSGMPKDRFSAEMPDATLATLKIQPSEPRDSAVYFCASGKTPRNLTYEQYFGPGTRLTVT.

In this sample, this clonotype turned up many times. The J gene is TRBJ2-7, the V gene TRBV12-3 or TRBV12-4; 11 nucleotides line up with TRBD2. The CDR3 is 15 amino acids. The junction had 10 bases not matched to a gene; V was cut back by 8 bases and J by 4 bases. As DNA, the CDR3 is TGTGCCAGCGCGGGCTTAGCGGGAGGGCCGTACGAGCAGTACTTC. Its protein is CASAGLAGGPYEQYF.

This clonotype was seen ten or more times. The chain has TRBV10-3 and TRBJ2-3; D could derive from TRBD1 or TRBD2 (5 bases each). Trimming removed 6 bases from V and 6 bases from J, with 16 bases in between. Germline CDR1 is ENHRY and CDR2 is SYGVKD. The CDR3 runs to 14 residues. CDR3 sequence: CAIRHGTPDDTQYF. CDR3 nucleotides: TGTGCCATCAGGCACGGGACCCCCGACGATACGCAGTATTTT.

This clonotype was seen at least ten times. This chain connects TRBV6-5 to TRBJ2-3; the D gene is possibly TRBD2 (6 bases). V gave up 6 bases and J gave up 6 bases, with 16 bases separating them. Germline values: CDR1 MNHEY, CDR2 SVGAGI. The length of the CDR3 is 14 residues. CDR3 DNA sequence: TGTGCCAGCAGCCCGACTAGTACGATGGATACGCAGTATTTT. The encoded protein is CASSPTSTMDTQYF.

The sample holds many counts of this clonotype. V gene TRBV6-6 combines with J gene TRBJ1-5; no reliable D call. This CDR3 region has 12 residues. The ends were cut back, 0 bases at V and 6 bases at J, with 3 bases in the middle. CDR1 MNHNY and CDR2 SVGAGI come from the germline V gene (reference sequence). CDR3 nucleotide sequence: TGTGCCAGCAGTTACTCGGGTCAGCCCCAGCATTTT. Its translation is CASSYSGQPQHF.

Comment on this clonotype: A much larger clone is a single base away; this may be a read error. The chain recombines TRBV20-1 with TRBJ2-5, with D maybe TRBD2 (6 bases). CDR1 DFQATT and CDR2 SNEGSKA come from the germline V gene (reference sequence). CDR3 size: 11 residues. CDR3 sequence (DNA): TGCACTGCTTCTAGCGTAGAGACCCAGTACTTC. It yields the protein CTASSVETQYF.

This clonotype was observed many times. The chain couples TRBV4-1 to TRBJ2-3; the D call may be TRBD1 or TRBD2 (5 bases each). V was pared by 4 bases and J by 4 bases, with 21 bases between. Germline CDR1 MGHRA, CDR2 YSYEKL. This CDR3 comprises 17 residues. CDR3 protein: CASSRLPGRPGSDTQYF. CDR3 coding DNA: TGCGCCAGCAGCCGACTCCCGGGACGGCCAGGTTCAGATACGCAGTATTTT.

With regard to this clonotype: A single base separates this from a much larger clone, so it may be a read error. The chain links TRBV7-2 to TRBJ2-1; D may be TRBD2 (6 bases). CDR3 length: 15 residues. The germline CDR1 and CDR2 sequences are SGHTA and FQGNSA. The CDR3 DNA reads TGTGCCAGCAGCTTAGCTGTCGCGGGAATCAATCAGCAGTTCTTC. Its protein product is CASSLAVAGINQQFF.

This clonotype was picked up many times. V and J are TRBV10-3 and TRBJ2-1; possible D gene TRBD2, 6 bases. The V gene's germline CDR1 is ENHRY and CDR2 SYGVKD. CDR3 size: 15 residues. Trimming cost V 2 bases and J 4 bases, with 12 bases left between them. For the CDR3, the DNA is TGTGCCATCAGTGAGAGACTGGCGGGATACAATGAGCAGTTCTTC. This encodes CAISERLAGYNEQFF.

In this sample, this clonotype turned up many times. The chain links TRBV3-1 to TRBJ2-7; D unclear. V shed 4 bases and J shed 10 bases, with 11 bases lying between them. The CDR3 is 11 residues long. The germline V gene encodes CDR1 LGHDT and CDR2 YNNKEL (reference sequence). CDR3 nucleotides: TGTGCCAGCAGCCGTGGGGTGGATCAGTACTTC. Translating it yields CASSRGVDQYF.

This clonotype has ten or more counts. The chain couples TRBV28 to TRBJ1-2; weak D call: TRBD1 (6 bases). Germline V CDR1 and CDR2: MDHEN, SYDVKM. The V gene lost 6 bases and the J gene lost 6 bases, with 23 bases spanning the gap. This CDR3 region has 16 residues. CDR3 sequence reads: CASSLWGQGLSHGYTF. The CDR3, as DNA: TGTGCCAGCAGCCTGTGGGGGCAGGGATTATCACATGGCTACACCTTC.

This chain links TRBV19 with TRBJ2-7, with 9 nucleotides matching TRBD1. The CDR3 covers 15 residues. With 4 bases clipped from V and 2 bases from J, the junction kept 6 bases outside the gene matches. CDR1 is LNHDA and CDR2 is SQIVND in the germline V gene (reference sequence). The CDR3 region has the DNA TGTGCCAGTAGTACGGGGCGGACAGGGGCCTACGAGCAGTACTTC. Translating gives CASSTGRTGAYEQYF.

The chain carries TRBV5-1 and TRBJ2-3; D possibly corresponds to TRBD1 (6 bases). Germline V gene sequence: CDR1 SGHRS, CDR2 YFSETQ. This CDR3 comprises 14 residues. The ends were cut back, 7 bases at V and 3 bases at J, with 15 bases in the middle. The CDR3 region has the DNA TGCGCCAGCGGCCAGACAGGAGCAACAGATACGCAGTATTTT. Its translation is CASGQTGATDTQYF.

The table lists this clonotype with many counts. The CDR3 sequence is CSTPNRNNEQFF. The CDR3 DNA reads TGCAGTACCCCCAACAGAAACAATGAGCAGTTCTTC. J is TRBJ2-1 and V is TRBV20-1; D remains ambiguous. The germline V and J ends were trimmed by 8 bases and 5 bases, with 13 bases remaining between them. In germline, CDR1 is DFQATT, CDR2 SNEGSKA (reference sequence). The CDR3 is 12 residues long.

In this sample, this clonotype turned up many times. The genes are TRBV5-1 and TRBJ2-3, with 9 bases identical to TRBD2. This CDR3 spans 14 amino acids. CDR1 is SGHRS, CDR2 YFSETQ, per germline. V lost 4 bases, J lost 5 bases, and 5 bases stayed unmatched. The CDR3, as DNA: TGCGCCAGCAGCGGGTTAGCGGGAGAAGATACGCAGTATTTT. It translates to CASSGLAGEDTQYF.

Points on this clonotype: A much larger clone sits a single nucleotide away, making a read error possible. The V call is TRBV30, the J call TRBJ2-7; 15 positions agree with TRBD2. CDR1 and CDR2 (germline): GTSNPN, SVGIG (reference sequence). The CDR3 runs 14 residues. Here the CDR3 reads CARSLTGTSGRRYF. CDR3 bases: TGTGCCCGGAGCCTGACCGGGACTAGCGGGAGGAGGTACTTC.

Note on this clonotype: A single base separates this from a much larger clone, so it may be a read error. The chain carries TRBV29-1 and TRBJ2-1; the match to TRBD1 covers 8 bases. In germline, CDR1 is SQVTM, CDR2 ANQGSEA. This CDR3 region has 11 residues. The CDR3 coding sequence is TGCAGCGTTGGACAGGGGAATGGGCAGTTCTTC. It translates to CSVGQGNGQFF.

This clonotype was found many times. The CDR3 nucleotides are TGTGCCAGTAGTATCGGGCTAGAGCGGGGTGAGCAGTTCTTC. Translation gives CASSIGLERGEQFF. The chain combines TRBV19 with TRBJ2-1; 7 bases are a match to TRBD2. Trimming removed 3 bases from V and 9 bases from J; junction bases left unmatched: 8. Germline CDR1 and CDR2: LNHDA and SQIVND (reference sequence). There are 14 residues in the CDR3.

For this clonotype: Since a much larger clone is just one base distant, this may be a read error. This chain connects TRBV3-1 to TRBJ2-1; no firm D call. Germline loops: CDR1 LGHDT, CDR2 YNNKEL (reference sequence). The CDR3 totals 16 residues. CDR3 bases: TGTGCCACCAGCCAAGAGTGGATAGCAGAATACAATGAGCAGTTCTTC. As protein: CATSQEWIAEYNEQFF.

The chain couples TRBV5-1 to TRBJ2-5; possibly TRBD1 for D (5 bases). Germline V gene lookup returns CDR1 SGHRS and CDR2 YFSETQ. Trimming pared 0 bases from V and 5 bases from J, leaving 11 bases between. CDR3 length equals 14 residues. CDR3 in DNA: TGCGCCAGCAGCTTGGGACAGCCCCAGGAGACCCAGTACTTC. As protein: CASSLGQPQETQYF.

The sample holds many counts of this clonotype. This chain connects TRBV5-1 to TRBJ2-3, with D uncertain. Germline values: CDR1 SGHRS, CDR2 YFSETQ. The CDR3 has 15 amino acids. Trimming pared 0 bases from V and 5 bases from J, leaving 13 bases between. The CDR3 region is CASSLAAGPQDTQYF. CDR3 bases: TGCGCCAGCAGCTTGGCGGCAGGCCCGCAAGATACGCAGTATTTT. Filled out from reference TRBV5-1 and TRBJ2-3, the complete variable domain reads KAGVTQTPRYLIKTRGQQVTLSCSPISGHRSVSWYQQTPGQGLQFLFEYFSETQRNKGNFPGRFSGRQFSNSRSEMNVSTLELGDSALYLCASSLAAGPQDTQYFGPGTRLTVL.

This clonotype was recorded many times. The V gene is TRBV7-2, the J gene TRBJ2-7; the D gene is possibly TRBD2 (6 bases). CDR3 length equals 15 residues. Germline V gene data show CDR1 as SGHTA and CDR2 as FQGNSA. Between the trimmed V and J ends, which lost 6 bases and 3 bases, there was a span of 18 bases. CDR3 DNA: TGTGCCAGCAGACTAGCACTAGGACCAAGCTACGAGCAGTACTTC. Translating it yields CASRLALGPSYEQYF.

The table lists this clonotype with a few counts. J is TRBJ2-6 and V is TRBV7-3, with D unclear. Germline CDR1 reads SGHTA; CDR2 reads FQGTGA. The V gene lost 5 bases and the J gene lost 0 bases, with 17 bases spanning the gap. CDR3 length equals 18 residues. The CDR3 DNA follows: TGTGCCAGCAGCCGAAATCCCCTGATCCTCTCTGGGGCCAACGTCCTGACTTTC. Translation gives CASSRNPLILSGANVLTF.

In its sample, this clonotype was seen many times. The chain is built from TRBV10-1 and TRBJ2-1; no definite D call. Germline V gives CDR1 WNHNN, CDR2 SYGVQD (reference sequence). The V end was cut by 3 bases, the J end by 9 bases, with 6 bases between. The CDR3 has 11 amino acids. The CDR3 reads CASSEGGEQFF. For the CDR3, the DNA is TGCGCCAGCAGTGAAGGTGGTGAGCAGTTCTTC.

This clonotype has ten or more counts. The chain combines TRBV12-3 or TRBV12-4 with TRBJ2-4; no reliable D call. V lost 3 bases, J lost 0 bases, and 9 bases lay in between. CDR3 length: 15 residues. The CDR3 reads CASSFRHSAKNIQYF. The CDR3 bases are TGTGCCAGCAGTTTCAGACACTCAGCCAAAAACATTCAGTACTTC.

This clonotype was detected only a few times. The V gene is TRBV7-2, the J gene TRBJ2-1; no clear D. Germline values: CDR1 SGHTA, CDR2 FQGNSA. The V end lost 5 bases, the J end lost 7 bases, and 12 bases lay between the germline ends. The CDR3 totals 13 residues. The CDR3 coding sequence is TGTGCCAGCAGCCCCTTTATGCGAAATGAGCAGTTCTTC. Protein sequence: CASSPFMRNEQFF.

The table lists this clonotype with a few counts. J is TRBJ2-3 and V is TRBV20-1, with 9 nucleotides matching TRBD2. J was trimmed by 7 bases and V by 5 bases; bases with no gene match: 10. Per germline, CDR1 DFQATT and CDR2 SNEGSKA (reference sequence). The CDR3 spans 14 residues. The CDR3 loop reads CSAGSGSTPYTQYF. As DNA, the CDR3 is TGCAGTGCTGGTAGCGGGAGTACCCCGTATACGCAGTATTTT.

This clonotype was seen repeatedly, ten times or more. DNA of the CDR3: TGCGCCAGCAGCTTGTATGGGACATATGGCTACACCTTC. Translating it yields CASSLYGTYGYTF. The V and J genes are TRBV5-1 and TRBJ1-2; a weak D match, TRBD1 (6 bases). Germline CDR1 reads SGHRS; CDR2 reads YFSETQ. There are 13 residues in the CDR3. The germline V and J ends were trimmed by 1 base and 5 bases, with 9 bases remaining between them.